The rows below give T cell receptor beta chains drawn from one sample of a study of cytomegalovirus exposure and HLA in healthy donors. TCRdb's copy holds only in-frame clones and misses some; the assay was immunoSEQ multiplex PCR. The sample lists fewer than 350,000 clones; roughly 90% were seen once. The sequenced material came from PBMCs. All receptors come from a woman aged 18-29 years in good health and CMV-seronegative. Both conserved end residues are part of each CDR3. Each record gives: clone size, V gene, D gene, J gene, CDR3 DNA, CDR3 protein. The D gene is left open where the match is weak. A clone size is listed for some rows: how often the clone was seen (once, few, many), or a class if it is expanded.

NA	TRBV19	TRBD2	TRBJ2-3	TGTGCCAGTAGTATTGGGACTAGATCCGATACGCAGTATTTT	CASSIGTRSDTQYF
NA	TRBV25-1	NA	TRBJ2-7	TGTGCCAGCAGTTCCTCCGGGACTGTATACGAGCAGTACTTC	CASSSSGTVYEQYF
NA	TRBV18	NA	TRBJ2-7	TGTGCCAGCTCACCACTAGCGCCCATACCCTACGAGCAGTACTTC	CASSPLAPIPYEQYF
NA	TRBV5-4	NA	TRBJ2-3	TGTGCCAGCAGCTTCCCGCCCTCGCGGACACGGGAGAGCACAGATACGCAGTATTTT	CASSFPPSRTRESTDTQYF
NA	TRBV28	NA	TRBJ2-7	TGTGCCAGCAGTTGGAGCTACGAGCAGTACTTC	CASSWSYEQYF
NA	TRBV6-1	TRBD2	TRBJ2-7	TGTGCCAGCAGTGAAGCGGGACTAGCGGGCATCTACGAGCAGTACTTC	CASSEAGLAGIYEQYF
NA	TRBV5-4	TRBD2	TRBJ2-5	TGTGCCAGCAGCTACCCCGGGACTAGCGGGACGGAGACCCAGTACTTC	CASSYPGTSGTETQYF
few	TRBV4-3	TRBD2	TRBJ2-2	TGCGCCAGCAGCCCCAGCGGGGGCCCAACCGGGGAGCTGTTTTTT	CASSPSGGPTGELFF
NA	TRBV4-1	TRBD1	TRBJ1-2	TGCGCCAGCAGCCAACCACCCGACAGGGTTTATAACTATGGCTACACCTTC	CASSQPPDRVYNYGYTF
NA	TRBV7-2	TRBD1	TRBJ1-5	TGTGCCAGCAGCTTTTCCCAGGGGGCCCGACAGCCCCAGCATTTT	CASSFSQGARQPQHF
NA	TRBV2	NA	TRBJ2-5	TGTGCCAGCAGTGCGGACTGGCAAGAGACCCAGTACTTC	CASSADWQETQYF
NA	TRBV6-5	TRBD1	TRBJ1-4	TGTGCCAGCAGTTACTCCTGGACAGGGGGGAGTGAAAAACTGTTTTTT	CASSYSWTGGSEKLFF
NA	TRBV9	NA	TRBJ2-1	TGTGCCAGCAGCGCCACTTCTGAGCAGTTCTTC	CASSATSEQFF
NA	TRBV15	NA	TRBJ1-2	TGTGCCACCAGCAGAGATTTTGGGGAGCAGGGCTACACCTTC	CATSRDFGEQGYTF
NA	TRBV27	NA	TRBJ2-7	TGTGCCAGCAGTTTATCGATTGGGTGGGCAGCCGAGCAGTACTTC	CASSLSIGWAAEQYF
NA	TRBV29-1	TRBD2	TRBJ2-7	TGCAGCGTTGAACTAGCGGAACAGATAACCTACGAGCAGTACTTC	CSVELAEQITYEQYF
NA	TRBV6-5	TRBD2	TRBJ2-1	TGTGCCTCCAAGCCTAGCGGGATTGCTGAGCAGTTCTTC	CASKPSGIAEQFF
NA	TRBV27	NA	TRBJ2-1	TGTGCCAGCAGTTTGAGCGGCTCACCCTACAATGAGCAGTTCTTC	CASSLSGSPYNEQFF
NA	TRBV4-1	NA	TRBJ2-7	TGCGCCAGCAGCCAAGCGGGCGAGCAGTACTTC	CASSQAGEQYF
NA	TRBV5-1	TRBD2	TRBJ2-3	TGCGCCAGCAGCTTGGGTACTAGCGGAGATACGCAGTATTTT	CASSLGTSGDTQYF
NA	TRBV28	TRBD1	TRBJ2-2	TGTGCCAGCAGTCCTCGGGGGACAGGGGTCACCGGGGAGCTGTTTTTT	CASSPRGTGVTGELFF
NA	TRBV5-5	NA	TRBJ1-2	TGTGCCAGCAGCTCACCCGACAGAGGACACTATGGCTACACCTTC	CASSSPDRGHYGYTF
NA	TRBV7-8	TRBD2	TRBJ2-1	TGTGCCAGCAGCTTAGCGTCGCTAGCGGGAGGATTCTTC	CASSLASLAGGFF
NA	TRBV5-1	TRBD1	TRBJ1-5	TGCGCCAGCAGCTTCGGGACAGGGGGTCAGCCCCAGCATTTT	CASSFGTGGQPQHF
NA	TRBV6-5	TRBD2	TRBJ2-5	TGTGCCAGCAGTTACTTGGGACTAGCTGTCGAGACCCAGTACTTC	CASSYLGLAVETQYF